One sample yielded the 9 T cell receptor beta chains listed below, sequenced in a study of T cell responses to AZD1222 COVID-19 vaccine. The repertoire was sequenced with immunoSEQ multiplex PCR; TCRdb's copy has only in-frame clones and lacks some. The sample yields 120,000 to 150,000 clones, about 90% seen once. The sequencing here drew on peripheral blood, taken on day 0 of AZD1222 vaccination. These receptor sequences come from an adult in good health.

The chain uses TRBV15 and TRBJ1-6, with D uncertain. The CDR3 has 13 amino acids. Germline assignment: CDR1 LNHNV and CDR2 YYDKDF (reference sequence). Trimming stripped 1 base from V and 9 bases from J, with 7 bases between. The CDR3 reads CATSRGRGSPLHF. DNA of the CDR3: TGTGCCACCAGCAGAGGGAGAGGTTCACCCCTCCACTTT.

The chain combines TRBV6-6 with TRBJ2-7, with TRBD1 as a possible D gene (5 bases). The CDR3 loop spans 15 amino acids. Germline V gene data show CDR1 as MNHNY and CDR2 as SVGAGI (reference sequence). V lost 5 bases, J lost 3 bases, and 17 bases lay in between. This CDR3 is CASSRQRWGDYEQYF. The CDR3 region has the DNA TGTGCCAGCAGTAGACAGAGATGGGGTGACTACGAGCAGTACTTC.

The V gene is TRBV7-9, the J gene TRBJ1-1; D is unclear. This CDR3 contains 16 residues. Trimming shortened V by 1 base and J by 5 bases, and 17 bases separated the two germline ends. The germline V gene encodes CDR1 SEHNR and CDR2 FQNEAQ (reference sequence). The CDR3 nucleotides are TGTGCCAGCAGCTTAGATCGTCGGGCTAGGCGGACTGAAGCTTTCTTT. This codes for CASSLDRRARRTEAFF.

The chain links TRBV5-5 to TRBJ1-1; possibly TRBD1 for D (5 bases). V lost 4 bases to trimming and J lost 5 bases, with 15 bases between them. Looked up from germline, CDR1 is SGHKS and CDR2 is YYEKEE (reference sequence). The CDR3 sequence is 14 residues long. The CDR3 nucleotides are TGTGCCAGCAGCCCGGGGCCGGGTAGAACTGAAGCTTTCTTT. It is translated as CASSPGPGRTEAFF.

Only one count was recorded for this clone. The rearrangement links TRBV28 to TRBJ1-2; no clear D gene. This CDR3 has 14 residues. Between the trimmed V and J ends, which lost 4 bases and 4 bases, there was a span of 13 bases. Germline V gives CDR1 MDHEN, CDR2 SYDVKM. The CDR3 spells CASSSAPKGYGYTF. The DNA for the CDR3 is TGTGCCAGCAGTTCTGCCCCTAAGGGCTATGGCTACACCTTC.

This clone has a single count. This rearrangement joins TRBV2 to TRBJ2-2; TRBD2 aligns across 8 bases. Trimming took 6 bases from V and 6 from J; bases not matched to a gene: 6. CDR1 is SNHLY, CDR2 FYNNEI, per germline. This CDR3 contains 14 residues. CDR3 in DNA: TGTGCCAGCAGGGCCATGACTAGCGCCGGGGAGCTGTTTTTT. Translation gives CASRAMTSAGELFF.

V usage is TRBV28 and J usage is TRBJ2-1; no clear D. The V end lost 2 bases, the J end lost 7 bases, and 9 bases lay between the germline ends. Germline CDR1 reads MDHEN; CDR2 reads SYDVKM. CDR3 length equals 13 residues. CDR3: CASSLPGFNEQFF. CDR3 DNA: TGTGCCAGCAGTTTACCGGGCTTTAATGAGCAGTTCTTC.

The chain is built from TRBV27 and TRBJ2-1, with 8 bases lining up with TRBD2. The CDR3 runs to 15 residues. V shed 5 bases, J shed 2 bases, and the junction held 5 bases outside the gene matches. The germline CDR1 and CDR2 sequences are MNHEY and SMNVEV (reference sequence). CDR3 residues: CASSKRLATYNEQFF. The CDR3 coding sequence is TGTGCCAGCAGTAAGCGACTAGCGACCTACAATGAGCAGTTCTTC.

The CDR3 loop reads CASSSYSGRTDTQYF. The DNA for the CDR3 is TGTGCCAGCAGCTCCTACTCTGGCCGCACAGATACGCAGTATTTT. V is TRBV7-2 and J is TRBJ2-3; no clear D gene. Trimming shortened V by 4 bases and J by 1 base, and 12 bases separated the two germline ends. The germline V gene has CDR1 SGHTA and CDR2 FQGNSA. The CDR3 is 15 amino acids.